This TCR beta chain was identified in a study of shared clonotypes between healthy human individuals. Assay execution took place at the deep level. Each sorted subset replicate got 200 ng genomic DNA, 25,000 to 30,000 genomes. Method: immunoSEQ multiplex PCR; TCRdb's copy keeps in-frame clones and lacks some. The table has hundreds of thousands of clones, approximately 95% seen once; the top ten hold approximately 0.11%. CDR3 length: 13 amino acids. V lost 4 bases, J lost 3 bases, and 10 bases lay in between. CDR1 is MNHEY and CDR2 is SVGAGI in the germline V gene. Selected positively for CCR7 and CD45RO-negative, naive CD8 cells excluded terminally differentiated effector memory CD45RA+ cells.

J is TRBJ2-7 and V is TRBV6-5; tentatively, D is TRBD1 (5 bases). The sequenced sample consisted of naive CD8+ T cells sorted from blood. The source is a woman under 40 in good health. CDR3 in DNA: TGTGCCAGCAGTTTAGGGGCGATCTACGAGCAGTACTTC. It specifies CASSLGAIYEQYF.